The 29 T cell receptor beta chains below were found in one sample sequenced in a study of cytomegalovirus exposure and HLA in healthy donors. 13 Jbeta primers and 60 Vbeta primers were used for the PCR. Method: immunoSEQ multiplex PCR; TCRdb's copy keeps in-frame clones and lacks some. This table has roughly 97,000 clones, about three quarters appearing once. What was sequenced was PBMCs. These receptors came from a man in his 60s in good health and CMV-seropositive.

Only a few counts were recorded for this clone. The chain recombines TRBV18 with TRBJ1-3; D gene unclear. The CDR3 covers 12 residues. Germline assignment: CDR1 KGHSH and CDR2 LQKENI. With 0 bases removed from V and 7 bases from J, the gap between germline ends came to 4 bases. This chain's CDR3 is CASSPPQNTIYF. The CDR3 region has the DNA TGTGCCAGCTCACCACCGCAGAACACCATATATTTT. The full variable domain, completed using reference TRBV18 and TRBJ1-3, is NAGVMQNPRHLVRRRGQEARLRCSPMKGHSHVYWYRQLPEEGLKFMVYLQKENIIDESGMPKERFSAEFPKEGPSILRIQQVVRGDSAAYFCASSPPQNTIYFGEGSWLTVV.

The rearrangement joins TRBV27 to TRBJ1-1, with 7 bases lining up with TRBD1. The CDR3 contains 14 residues. Germline CDR1 and CDR2: MNHEY and SMNVEV (reference sequence). The J segment lost 6 bases and the V segment lost 4 bases, leaving 8 bases of the junction unmatched. CDR3 region: CASSSLTGKAEAFF. CDR3 in DNA: TGTGCCAGCAGTTCCCTGACAGGGAAGGCTGAAGCTTTCTTT.

This chain connects TRBV4-2 to TRBJ1-2; D possibly corresponds to TRBD1 (6 bases). V gave up 3 bases and J gave up 5 bases, with 10 bases separating them. The CDR3 is made up of 13 amino acids. Germline CDR1 LGHNA, CDR2 YNFKEQ. The CDR3 reads CASSHDRSYGYTF. CDR3 nucleotide sequence: TGTGCCAGCAGCCACGACAGGTCTTATGGCTACACCTTC.

The chain couples TRBV18 to TRBJ1-1, with TRBD1 matching 8 bases. The CDR3 covers 15 residues. V dropped 8 bases and J dropped 4; count of bases not matched to a gene: 12. Germline assignment: CDR1 KGHSH and CDR2 LQKENI. CDR3 amino acids: CASGAQGAEATEAFF. CDR3 nucleotides: TGTGCCAGCGGAGCTCAGGGGGCAGAGGCCACTGAAGCTTTCTTT.

The V and J genes are TRBV7-3 and TRBJ1-6, with 9 bases aligning to TRBD1. Germline values: CDR1 SGHTA, CDR2 FQGTGA. V trimming: 4 bases; J trimming: 9 bases; junction bases outside the gene matches: 4. This CDR3 comprises 14 residues. The DNA of the CDR3 is TGTGCCAGCAGCTCAACAGGGGGCGGTTCACCCCTCCACTTT. Translated: CASSSTGGGSPLHF.

The chain's CDR3 is CASSYARQAHSYEQYF. In nucleotides, the CDR3 is TGTGCCAGCAGTTACGCTAGACAGGCCCACTCCTACGAGCAGTACTTC. V gene TRBV6-6 combines with J gene TRBJ2-7; maybe TRBD1 (6 bases). The CDR3 extends over 16 amino acids. Looked up from germline, CDR1 is MNHNY and CDR2 is SVGAGI (reference sequence). V lost 2 bases and J lost 0, with 14 bases in between.

The chain carries TRBV7-2 and TRBJ1-2; the D gene is possibly TRBD1 (5 bases). Trimming stripped 3 bases from V and 1 base from J, with 12 bases between. Germline V gene lookup returns CDR1 SGHTA and CDR2 FQGNSA. The CDR3 runs 15 residues. This CDR3 reads CASSLGGGNNYGYTF. As DNA, the CDR3 is TGTGCCAGCAGCTTGGGGGGTGGCAATAACTATGGCTACACCTTC.

In DNA, the CDR3 is TGTGCCAGCAGCTTTCGGGATAGCGGGGGGGCGGGCACCGGGGAGCTGTTTTTT. Translation gives CASSFRDSGGAGTGELFF. The V gene is TRBV7-8, the J gene TRBJ2-2; 11 nucleotides match TRBD2. V was clipped by 3 bases and J by 4 bases; unmatched bases: 10. Germline CDR1 reads SGHVS; CDR2 reads FQNEAQ. CDR3 length: 18 amino acids.

The chain links TRBV7-2 to TRBJ2-7; 8 bases are shared with TRBD1. The CDR3 length is 14 residues. V lost 7 bases to trimming and J lost 3 bases; unmatched junction nucleotides: 8. Looked up from germline, CDR1 is SGHTA and CDR2 is FQGNSA. CDR3: CASTPQGGLYEQYF. The CDR3 DNA is TGTGCCAGCACCCCACAGGGGGGACTCTACGAGCAGTACTTC.

This clone was observed a single time. The chain carries TRBV5-8 and TRBJ1-2; D ambiguous. The germline CDR1 and CDR2 sequences are SGHTS and YDEGEE. Trimming cost V 0 bases and J 10 bases, with 16 bases left between them. The CDR3 has 14 residues. The CDR3 loop reads CASSLEKAPWAYTF. The DNA of the CDR3 is TGTGCCAGCAGCTTGGAAAAGGCCCCCTGGGCCTACACCTTC.

The chain recombines TRBV4-2 with TRBJ2-5; 9 bases align to TRBD2. The germline V gene has CDR1 LGHNA and CDR2 YNFKEQ. After removal of 0 bases from V and 3 bases from J, the junction contained 20 bases not matched to a gene. The CDR3 is made up of 21 amino acids. The CDR3 DNA follows: TGTGCCAGCAGCCAAGAGGGTAGCGGGGGCCAGAGGGCGTGGGTTAAAGAGACCCAGTACTTC. Translating gives CASSQEGSGGQRAWVKETQYF.

The chain carries TRBV7-9 and TRBJ1-4; 10 positions agree with TRBD1. Germline trimming cut 4 bases from V and 5 bases from J; bases unmatched to any gene: 7. Germline CDR1 SEHNR, CDR2 FQNEAQ (reference sequence). The CDR3 has 16 amino acids. For the CDR3, the DNA is TGTGCCAGCAGCTCTTCGACAGGGGGCTTAAATGAAAAACTGTTTTTT. As protein: CASSSSTGGLNEKLFF.

This chain connects TRBV4-1 to TRBJ2-3; TRBD2 is a possible D gene (6 bases). The CDR3 is made up of 16 amino acids. CDR1 MGHRA and CDR2 YSYEKL come from the germline V gene. Between the trimmed V and J ends, which lost 0 bases and 3 bases, there was a span of 13 bases. The CDR3 bases are TGCGCCAGCAGCCAAGACGGCGGGATCGGGACAGATACGCAGTATTTT. Its protein is CASSQDGGIGTDTQYF.

This clone came up once. V gene TRBV27 combines with J gene TRBJ1-2, with D hard to call. The V gene's germline CDR1 is MNHEY and CDR2 SMNVEV (reference sequence). V lost 1 base to trimming and J lost 7 bases, with 10 bases between them. The CDR3 sequence is 13 residues long. In DNA form, the CDR3 reads TGTGCCAGCAGTTTATTGGAGCGGGGTGGCTACACCTTC. Its translation: CASSLLERGGYTF.

This chain connects TRBV10-1 to TRBJ1-4, with no clear D. There are 15 residues in the CDR3. V lost 0 bases and J lost 6, with 11 bases in between. In germline, CDR1 is WNHNN, CDR2 SYGVQD (reference sequence). The CDR3 here is CASSESSSPDEKLFF. CDR3 coding DNA: TGCGCCAGCAGTGAGTCGTCGTCACCGGATGAAAAACTGTTTTTT.

This chain uses TRBV9 with TRBJ2-5; 8 bases agree with TRBD2. This CDR3 is 17 amino acids long. V dropped 3 bases and J dropped 5; count of bases not matched to a gene: 15. Germline assignment: CDR1 SGDLS and CDR2 YYNGEE. The CDR3 bases are TGTGCCAGCAGCGAGGGGACTGGCGGGGGGCCCTGGGAGACCCAGTACTTC. The encoded protein is CASSEGTGGGPWETQYF.

This chain uses TRBV11-1 with TRBJ1-6; no clear D gene. V gave up 3 bases and J gave up 5 bases, with 8 bases separating them. Germline CDR1 and CDR2: SGHAT and FQDESV (reference sequence). The CDR3 loop spans 14 amino acids. This CDR3 is CASSFSGHNSPLHF. CDR3 sequence (DNA): TGTGCCAGCAGCTTCAGCGGGCATAATTCACCCCTCCACTTT.

In this sample, this clone turned up a few times. This chain joins TRBV28 and TRBJ1-1, with 7 bases aligning to TRBD1. V lost 9 bases to trimming and J lost 5 bases; unmatched junction nucleotides: 9. The CDR3 loop spans 13 amino acids. Looked up from germline, CDR1 is MDHEN and CDR2 is SYDVKM. This CDR3 reads CASNDPGGTEAFF. In nucleotides, the CDR3 is TGTGCCAGTAACGACCCAGGGGGAACTGAAGCTTTCTTT. Full variable domain (missing parts from reference TRBV28 and TRBJ1-1): DVKVTQSSRYLVKRTGEKVFLECVQDMDHENMFWYRQDPGLGLRLIYFSYDVKMKEKGDIPEGYSVSREKKERFSLILESASTNQTSMYLCASNDPGGTEAFFGQGTRLTVV.

The rearrangement joins TRBV6-6 to TRBJ2-3, with 8 nucleotides matching TRBD1. The length of the CDR3 is 14 residues. Per germline, CDR1 MNHNY and CDR2 SVGAGI (reference sequence). The trim removed 5 bases at V and 4 bases at J, leaving 5 bases unmatched. The CDR3 is CASSPDRVADTQYF. In nucleotides, the CDR3 is TGTGCCAGCAGTCCGGACAGGGTGGCAGATACGCAGTATTTT.

The chain links TRBV4-3 to TRBJ2-2; possible D gene TRBD2, 6 bases. Germline-derived CDR1 and CDR2 are LGHNA and YSLEER. V was shortened by 3 bases and J by 7 bases, with 21 bases between the two germline ends. The CDR3 contains 17 residues. CDR3 residues: CASSQPPSGGAHGELFF. As DNA, the CDR3 is TGCGCCAGCAGCCAGCCCCCCAGCGGCGGGGCCCACGGGGAGCTGTTTTTT.

This clone was counted only a few times. This chain links TRBV5-1 with TRBJ1-2, with 8 bases that match TRBD1. After removal of 3 bases from V and 9 bases from J, the junction contained 10 bases not matched to a gene. The CDR3 length is 14 residues. The germline V gene encodes CDR1 SGHRS and CDR2 YFSETQ. The CDR3 nucleotides read TGCGCCAGCAGCTCGGGACAGGACCTAGCGAGCTACACCTTC. This sequence encodes CASSSGQDLASYTF.

The chain couples TRBV4-2 to TRBJ1-5; no firm D call. From germline, CDR1 is LGHNA and CDR2 YNFKEQ. The CDR3 has 17 amino acids. The V and J ends lost 0 bases and 0 bases respectively, with 12 bases between them. CDR3 protein: CASSQDLGVYSNQPQHF. In DNA form, the CDR3 reads TGTGCCAGCAGCCAAGATCTCGGGGTTTATAGCAATCAGCCCCAGCATTTT.

The rearrangement links TRBV6-1 to TRBJ1-5; D perhaps matches TRBD1 (5 bases). The CDR3 runs 16 residues. In germline, CDR1 is MNHNS, CDR2 SASEGT. V was cut by 3 bases and J by 2 bases, with 14 bases left in between. CDR3 coding DNA: TGTGCCAGCAGTGACCCGCAACGGGGGGGCAATCAGCCCCAGCATTTT. Its translation: CASSDPQRGGNQPQHF.

This chain uses TRBV6-1 with TRBJ2-2, with a tentative D call TRBD1 (5 bases). The germline V and J ends were trimmed by 5 bases and 3 bases, with 10 bases remaining between them. The CDR3 covers 14 residues. CDR1 is MNHNS and CDR2 is SASEGT in the germline V gene. CDR3 in DNA: TGTGCCAGCAGTAGAGACAGAGACACCGGGGAGCTGTTTTTT. Translated: CASSRDRDTGELFF.

V usage is TRBV5-1 and J usage is TRBJ2-7, with D tentatively TRBD2 (6 bases). CDR1 SGHRS and CDR2 YFSETQ come from the germline V gene. This CDR3 is 14 amino acids long. V lost 2 bases, J lost 3 bases, and 12 bases lay in between. CDR3 sequence reads: CASSLWEDLYEQYF. The CDR3, as DNA: TGCGCCAGCAGCTTATGGGAGGATCTCTACGAGCAGTACTTC.

V gene TRBV10-3 combines with J gene TRBJ1-1, with 8 bases lining up with TRBD1. The CDR3 extends over 16 amino acids. Unmatched junction bases numbered 12, after V lost 4 bases and J lost 5 bases. Germline V gene data show CDR1 as ENHRY and CDR2 as SYGVKD. The CDR3 region is CAISGGQGNENTEAFF. The DNA for the CDR3 is TGTGCCATCAGTGGAGGACAGGGAAACGAGAATACTGAAGCTTTCTTT.

The CDR3 DNA is TGTGCCAGTAGTTCGCGGGACCAATACGAGCAGTACTTC. Amino acids: CASSSRDQYEQYF. This rearrangement joins TRBV19 to TRBJ2-7, with D maybe TRBD2 (6 bases). CDR3 length: 13 residues. From germline, CDR1 is LNHDA and CDR2 SQIVND (reference sequence). Between the trimmed V and J ends, which lost 5 bases and 4 bases, there was a span of 12 bases.

The chain has TRBV6-5 and TRBJ1-6; 8 bases are a match to TRBD1. This CDR3 region has 15 residues. Germline V gene lookup returns CDR1 MNHEY and CDR2 SVGAGI. The ends lost 10 bases at V and 10 bases at J; junction bases unmatched: 15. The CDR3 region has the DNA TGTGCCATCAGAGATAATGGACAGGGAGGCTCACCCCTCCACTTT. Amino acids: CAIRDNGQGGSPLHF.

The rearrangement uses TRBV27 and TRBJ2-6, with a weak D call TRBD1 (6 bases). Trimming removed 5 bases at V and 1 base at J, with 15 bases between. The CDR3 is 17 residues long. Germline V gives CDR1 MNHEY, CDR2 SMNVEV (reference sequence). The CDR3 sequence: CASSPLARGSGANVLTF. CDR3 nucleotide sequence: TGTGCCAGCAGTCCATTGGCCAGGGGTTCTGGGGCCAACGTCCTGACTTTC. The full variable domain, completed using reference TRBV27 and TRBJ2-6, is EAQVTQNPRYLITVTGKKLTVTCSQNMNHEYMSWYRQDPGLGLRQIYYSMNVEVTDKGDVPEGYKVSRKEKRNFPLILESPSPNQTSLYFCASSPLARGSGANVLTFGAGSRLTVL.